This T cell receptor beta chain was sequenced during a study of cytomegalovirus exposure and HLA in healthy donors. Findings and caveats of the study: Presence/absence results assume similar sequencing depth per donor, which may not hold. About 87% or about 30% of the time was how often most TCR beta V segments were productive, according to an earlier analysis. Later on, a genetic analysis was performed. It linked a missense variant in DCLRE1C with V- and J-gene trimming of TCR beta.

Note on this clone: Its antigen is unidentified.

CDR1 is SGHTA, CDR2 FQGNSA, per germline. CDR3 length equals 15 residues. With 5 bases clipped from V and 1 base from J, the junction kept 7 bases outside the gene matches. Regarding donors, all were healthy bone marrow donors. The PCR contained 60 Vbeta and 13 Jbeta primers. TCRdb keeps only in-frame clones here, not all; method: immunoSEQ multiplex PCR. Here the sample spans about 150,000 clones, roughly 64% being singletons. The TCR comes from a woman aged 25 to 45 in good health and CMV-seropositive. The source material was PBMCs. This chain joins TRBV7-2 and TRBJ1-1, with 7 positions matching TRBD1. Written as DNA, the CDR3 is TGTGCCAGCAGCGCCGGGACAGAGGCGAACACTGAAGCTTTCTTT. Amino acid sequence: CASSAGTEANTEAFF.